This paragraph reports one T cell receptor (beta chain). Its antigen is undetermined. This specimen comes from a study of cytomegalovirus exposure and HLA in healthy donors. Turning to the study itself: Most genotyped donors, about 81% of about 360, had Caucasian-associated genetic ancestry. Study-wide points: CMV serostatus was the only immune exposure information that was available. Reported performance of the classifier showed diagnosis of cytomegalovirus status with high specificity and sensitivity. The productive fraction for most TCR beta V segments was about 87% or about 30% in an earlier analysis.

The PCR used 60 Vbeta and 13 Jbeta primers. TCRdb's copy holds only in-frame clones and misses some; the assay was immunoSEQ multiplex PCR. This sample contains around 70,000 clones. The sample consisted of PBMCs. This TCR came from a female donor in good health and CMV-seropositive.

CDR3 DNA sequence: TGTGCCAGCTCACCGCAGGGCTCTGGAAACACCATATATTTT. It yields the protein CASSPQGSGNTIYF. The chain has TRBV18 and TRBJ1-3; D is possibly TRBD1 (5 bases). V lost 3 bases, J lost 0 bases, and 6 bases lay in between. This CDR3 spans 14 amino acids. The germline CDR1 and CDR2 sequences are KGHSH and LQKENI.